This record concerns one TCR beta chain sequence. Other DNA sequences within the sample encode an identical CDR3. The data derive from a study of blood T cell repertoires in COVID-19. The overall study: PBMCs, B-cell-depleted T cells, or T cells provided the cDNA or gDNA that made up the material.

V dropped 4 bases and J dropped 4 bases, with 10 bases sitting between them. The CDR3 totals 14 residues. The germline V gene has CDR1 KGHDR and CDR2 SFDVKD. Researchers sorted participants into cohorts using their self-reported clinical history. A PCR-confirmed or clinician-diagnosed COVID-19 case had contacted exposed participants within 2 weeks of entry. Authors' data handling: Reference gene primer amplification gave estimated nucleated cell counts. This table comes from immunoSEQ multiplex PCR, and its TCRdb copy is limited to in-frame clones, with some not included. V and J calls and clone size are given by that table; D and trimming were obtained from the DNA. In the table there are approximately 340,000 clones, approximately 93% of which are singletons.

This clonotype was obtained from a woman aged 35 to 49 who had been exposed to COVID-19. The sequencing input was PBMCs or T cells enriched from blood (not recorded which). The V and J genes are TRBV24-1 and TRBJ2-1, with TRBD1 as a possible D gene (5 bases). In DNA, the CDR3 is TGTGCCACCAGTGACCTCGACAGTTACAATGAGCAGTTCTTC. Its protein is CATSDLDSYNEQFF.